The present T cell receptor (beta chain) was sequenced within a study of monozygotic twins with inflammatory bowel disease. Using the 5' RACE reads, TCRdb records one entry per CDR3 protein without DNA. This specimen shows about 440,000 distinct CDR3 sequences; the ten leading clones hold 2% to 2.5%. Germline loops: CDR1 SGHNT, CDR2 YYREEE (reference sequence). The CDR3 consists of 19 residues. The source of this sequence is a human donor with ulcerative colitis or Crohn's disease, or a healthy co-twin of an affected twin (not recorded which). This chain uses TRBV5-4 with TRBJ2-2; TCRdb selects TRBD2, and the lack of DNA leaves this call unchecked. The sample taken for sequencing was blood. CDR3 loop: CASSLWGTSGDRNTGELFF.